Below, 22 T cell receptor beta chains from the same sample are listed, as sequenced in a study of blood T cell repertoires in COVID-19. This table comes from immunoSEQ multiplex PCR, and its TCRdb copy is limited to in-frame clones, with some not included. The sample shows roughly 130,000 clones, roughly four fifths of them seen only once. The sequenced sample consisted of peripheral blood. These receptors all stem from a woman aged 55-69 years with acute or convalescent COVID-19.

The gene calls are TRBV27 and TRBJ2-1; D is ambiguous. This CDR3 contains 15 residues. Germline CDR1 MNHEY, CDR2 SMNVEV (reference sequence). Trimming took off 2 bases at V and 6 bases at J, with 14 bases between the two ends. DNA for the CDR3: TGTGCCAGCAGTTTAGGGTCCCTAGTGGGCAATGAGCAGTTCTTC. Its protein product is CASSLGSLVGNEQFF.

This clone counts as medium-sized. The chain carries TRBV10-2 and TRBJ1-6; no firm D call. The V and J ends lost 3 bases and 6 bases respectively, with 9 bases between them. CDR1 WSHSY and CDR2 SAAADI come from the germline V gene. The CDR3 covers 14 residues. The chain's CDR3 is CASSESNFNSPLHF. CDR3 bases: TGCGCCAGCAGTGAAAGTAACTTTAATTCACCCCTCCACTTT.

J is TRBJ2-2 and V is TRBV7-9; TRBD1 matches 7 bases. This CDR3 contains 15 residues. CDR1 SEHNR and CDR2 FQNEAQ come from the germline V gene (reference sequence). J was trimmed by 4 bases and V by 7 bases; bases with no gene match: 9. This CDR3 is CASTTTGIRTGELFF. In nucleotides, the CDR3 is TGTGCCAGCACCACGACAGGGATCCGCACCGGGGAGCTGTTTTTT. Variable domain in full (rest from reference TRBV7-9 and TRBJ2-2): DTGVSQNPRHKITKRGQNVTFRCDPISEHNRLYWYRQTLGQGPEFLTYFQNEAQLEKSRLLSDRFSAERPKGSFSTLEIQRTEQGDSAMYLCASTTTGIRTGELFFGEGSRLTVL.

This rearrangement joins TRBV5-1 to TRBJ1-1; no clear D. With 1 base removed from V and 6 bases from J, the gap between germline ends came to 10 bases. The CDR3 covers 13 residues. Germline V CDR1 and CDR2: SGHRS, YFSETQ. The CDR3 region has the DNA TGCGCCAGCAGCTTGTCGAGTCGGTCTGAAGCTTTCTTT. Its translation is CASSLSSRSEAFF.

For the CDR3, the DNA is TGCGCCAGCAGCTTGGGTTCAGGGTATGATGGCTACACCTTC. Translating it yields CASSLGSGYDGYTF. The chain joins TRBV5-1 to TRBJ1-2; TRBD1 is a possible D gene (5 bases). The germline V and J ends were trimmed by 0 bases and 6 bases, with 12 bases remaining between them. From germline, CDR1 is SGHRS and CDR2 YFSETQ. The length of the CDR3 is 14 residues.

This clone has a single count. The rearrangement uses TRBV30 and TRBJ1-2; 7 positions agree with TRBD1. V dropped 4 bases and J dropped 4; count of bases not matched to a gene: 6. CDR3 size: 13 residues. The germline gives CDR1 GTSNPN, CDR2 SVGIG (reference sequence). The CDR3 is CAWITAGGYGYTF. DNA of the CDR3: TGTGCCTGGATTACCGCAGGGGGCTATGGCTACACCTTC.

This clone was recorded only once. The V and J genes are TRBV5-1 and TRBJ1-3; a weak D match, TRBD1 (5 bases). Looked up from germline, CDR1 is SGHRS and CDR2 is YFSETQ. Trimming pared 0 bases from V and 2 bases from J, leaving 9 bases between. The CDR3 consists of 15 residues. The CDR3 DNA sequence: TGCGCCAGCAGCTTGGATGGGGCTGCTGGAAACACCATATATTTT. Translated, it gives CASSLDGAAGNTIYF.

The rearrangement joins TRBV6-1 to TRBJ1-6, with D tentatively TRBD1 (5 bases). Between the trimmed V and J ends, which lost 0 bases and 0 bases, there was a span of 15 bases. CDR1 and CDR2 (germline): MNHNS, SASEGT. The CDR3 loop spans 19 amino acids. The CDR3 DNA reads TGTGCCAGCAGTGAAGCGGCATTGCGGGGGAGCTCCTATAATTCACCCCTCCACTTT. Its translation: CASSEAALRGSSYNSPLHF.

This clone showed up just a few times. The chain combines TRBV29-1 with TRBJ1-1, with a weak D call TRBD1 (5 bases). Per germline, CDR1 SQVTM and CDR2 ANQGSEA. With 7 bases removed from V and 6 bases from J, the gap between germline ends came to 24 bases. This CDR3 region has 15 residues. The CDR3 nucleotides are TGCAGCGCCCGACAGATTTTAGCCCTTTTCGCTGAAGCTTTCTTT. It translates to CSARQILALFAEAFF.

The chain has TRBV19 and TRBJ1-6; 8 bases map to TRBD1. CDR3 length equals 17 residues. The V and J ends lost 0 bases and 8 bases, in that order; junction bases with no gene match: 9. Germline lookup yields CDR1 LNHDA and CDR2 SQIVND (reference sequence). This chain's CDR3 is CASSIDASGTGDSPLHF. DNA for the CDR3: TGTGCCAGTAGTATAGATGCCTCCGGGACAGGCGATTCACCCCTCCACTTT.

The V and J genes are TRBV7-8 and TRBJ2-3, with 7 bases aligning to TRBD2. The CDR3 covers 15 residues. V shed 2 bases and J 6 bases; nucleotides not matched to a gene: 8. Germline values: CDR1 SGHVS, CDR2 FQNEAQ. The DNA of the CDR3 is TGTGCCAGCAGCTTACAGACGACTAGCCTGGATACGCAGTATTTT. Translated, it gives CASSLQTTSLDTQYF.

This chain joins TRBV18 and TRBJ1-1, with unresolved D. Trimming took off 3 bases at V and 7 bases at J, with 15 bases between the two ends. The CDR3 is made up of 14 amino acids. Germline assignment: CDR1 KGHSH and CDR2 LQKENI. CDR3: CASSPGRAYLEAFF. The CDR3 DNA reads TGTGCCAGCTCACCGGGGAGGGCCTATCTTGAAGCTTTCTTT.

This chain connects TRBV18 to TRBJ1-6; possible D gene TRBD1, 6 bases. Germline CDR1 and CDR2: KGHSH and LQKENI. The germline V and J ends were trimmed by 2 bases and 1 base, with 15 bases remaining between them. This CDR3 is built from 18 residues. The DNA of the CDR3 is TGTGCCAGCTCACCAAGATCGGCAGGGGAATCCTATAATTCACCCCTCCACTTT. Its translation: CASSPRSAGESYNSPLHF.

The V and J genes are TRBV7-9 and TRBJ1-2; 7 bases align to TRBD1. Looked up from germline, CDR1 is SEHNR and CDR2 is FQNEAQ (reference sequence). J gave up 5 bases and V 4 bases, and 4 bases lay outside the gene matches. There are 13 residues in the CDR3. CDR3 sequence reads: CASSSTGDYGYTF. The CDR3 DNA is TGTGCCAGCAGCTCTACAGGGGATTATGGCTACACCTTC.

The rearrangement joins TRBV5-4 to TRBJ1-6; TRBD1 might be the D (6 bases). CDR3 size: 15 residues. Trimming took 4 bases from V and 3 from J, leaving 11 bases between them. Germline CDR1 SGHNT, CDR2 YYREEE (reference sequence). CDR3 residues: CASSKGGDYNSPLHF. Here the CDR3 DNA reads TGTGCCAGCAGCAAAGGGGGGGACTATAATTCACCCCTCCACTTT.

The rearrangement uses TRBV5-6 and TRBJ2-1, with D perhaps TRBD2 (5 bases). V was shortened by 4 bases and J by 8 bases, with 28 bases between the two germline ends. The CDR3 has 18 amino acids. Germline V gives CDR1 SGHDT, CDR2 YYEEEE. The CDR3 DNA sequence: TGTGCCAGCAGCCGCGCCGCCCCTAGCTCCCAGACCAGGCATGAGCAGTTCTTC. Residues: CASSRAAPSSQTRHEQFF.

The rearrangement links TRBV25-1 to TRBJ1-2, with D possibly being TRBD1 (6 bases). This CDR3 is built from 14 residues. Trimming took off 6 bases at V and 2 bases at J, with 13 bases between the two ends. From germline, CDR1 is MGHDK and CDR2 SYGVNS. The CDR3 is CASSATTGNYGYTF. The DNA for the CDR3 is TGTGCCAGCAGCGCAACGACAGGAAACTATGGCTACACCTTC.

The CDR3: CAWSELRGRGAYGYTF. The CDR3 DNA follows: TGTGCCTGGAGCGAACTCAGGGGGCGCGGGGCTTATGGCTACACCTTC. The V and J genes are TRBV30 and TRBJ1-2; 8 nucleotides align to TRBD1. The CDR3 extends over 16 amino acids. Germline V lookup: CDR1 GTSNPN, CDR2 SVGIG (reference sequence). V shed 3 bases and J 5 bases; nucleotides not matched to a gene: 14.

CDR3 protein: CASSEKVTGETGANVLTF. In DNA, the CDR3 is TGTGCCAGCAGTGAAAAGGTGACAGGGGAGACTGGGGCCAACGTCCTGACTTTC. The chain uses TRBV6-1 and TRBJ2-6; 8 positions match TRBD1. The CDR3 totals 18 residues. The trim removed 2 bases at V and 2 bases at J, leaving 8 bases unmatched. Germline assignment: CDR1 MNHNS and CDR2 SASEGT.

The V call is TRBV5-1, the J call TRBJ1-6, with 7 positions matching TRBD1. CDR3 length: 16 residues. Trimming cost V 3 bases and J 8 bases; bases outside gene matches: 11. The V gene's germline CDR1 is SGHRS and CDR2 YFSETQ. The CDR3 region has the DNA TGCGCCAGCAGCTGGTTTGAAACAGGGGAGGATTCACCCCTCCACTTT. Translation: CASSWFETGEDSPLHF.

The rearrangement uses TRBV7-7 and TRBJ2-5, with D perhaps matching TRBD2 (6 bases). With 1 base removed from V and 1 base from J, the gap between germline ends came to 16 bases. This CDR3 contains 17 residues. The germline V gene has CDR1 SSHAT and CDR2 FNYEAQ (reference sequence). As DNA, the CDR3 is TGTGCCAGCAGCTTAGTGGGCTTGGGTAGCGGCCAAGAGACCCAGTACTTC. This translates into CASSLVGLGSGQETQYF.

The chain carries TRBV13 and TRBJ1-4, with D tentatively TRBD1 (5 bases). Trimming left V 5 bases short and J 8 bases short, with 18 bases between. Germline-derived CDR1 and CDR2 are PRHDT and FYEKMQ (reference sequence). This CDR3 comprises 15 residues. The CDR3 is CASSDLGGGEEKLFF. The CDR3 bases are TGTGCCAGCAGCGACCTTGGGGGGGGAGAGGAAAAACTGTTTTTT.